This TCR beta chain was recorded in a study of shared clonotypes between healthy human individuals. Study findings and constraints: Sampling covered blood only; tissue repertoires likely differ. Clonotype sharing among donors likely depends on sequencing depth.

This CDR3 contains 15 residues. V was shortened by 6 bases and J by 4 bases, with 16 bases between the two germline ends. Germline lookup yields CDR1 MNHNS and CDR2 SASEGT. This table comes from immunoSEQ multiplex PCR, and its TCRdb copy is limited to in-frame clones, with some not included. The sample lists about 750,000 clones, nearly 95% occurring once. Note on this clone: Its antigen is as yet unknown.

Naive-designated CD8 cells lacked CD45RO, were positively enriched for CCR7, and omitted terminally differentiated effector memory CD45RA+ cells. The chain is built from TRBV6-1 and TRBJ1-5, with a tentative D call TRBD1 (5 bases). This receptor was obtained from a man aged 25-40 years in good health. Input material: naive CD8+ T cells sorted from blood. The CDR3 sequence is CASRPRDGLNQPQHF. The CDR3 DNA is TGTGCCAGCAGACCCAGGGACGGATTAAATCAGCCCCAGCATTTT.